The rows below give T cell receptor beta chains drawn from one sample of a study of blood T cell repertoires in COVID-19. TCRdb keeps only in-frame clones here, not all; method: immunoSEQ multiplex PCR. The sample shows 45,000 to 50,000 clones, 80% to 90% of them seen only once. The sequenced sample consisted of peripheral blood. The receptor set was obtained from a human donor in a cohort sampled during active COVID-19. Both conserved end residues are part of each CDR3. A D gene is named only where the DNA matches it firmly. The size entry is marked missing in some rows and otherwise reads once, few, many or a size class.

CASSQDGADGNTIYF | TGCGCCAGCAGCCAAGACGGAGCAGACGGAAACACCATATATTTT | TRBV4-1 | NA | NA | TRBJ1-3
CASSIKWAGGFMSYEQYF | TGTGCCAGTAGTATCAAGTGGGCAGGGGGCTTTATGTCCTACGAGCAGTACTTC | TRBV19 | TRBD1 | NA | TRBJ2-7
CASRLTGGTEAFF | TGTGCCAGCAGACTCACAGGGGGGACTGAAGCTTTCTTT | TRBV6-5 | TRBD1 | NA | TRBJ1-1
CASGPDGRREKLFF | TGTGCTAGTGGTCCCGACGGGAGGCGTGAAAAACTGTTTTTT | TRBV12-5 | NA | NA | TRBJ1-4
CSVVERGTSTDTQYF | TGCAGCGTTGTGGAGCGGGGGACTAGCACAGATACGCAGTATTTT | TRBV29-1 | TRBD2 | once | TRBJ2-3
CASSEGAGGMGPQETQYF | TGTGCCAGCAGTGAAGGGGCGGGGGGCATGGGCCCACAAGAGACCCAGTACTTC | TRBV6-1 | TRBD2 | NA | TRBJ2-5
CASVEQYF | TGTGCTAGCGTGGAGCAGTACTTC | TRBV12-5 | NA | NA | TRBJ2-7
CASSLSGTGVGTEAFF | TGTGCCAGTAGCTTATCCGGGACGGGGGTCGGCACTGAAGCTTTCTTT | TRBV19 | NA | NA | TRBJ1-1
CASSPSTGTGVLRAFF | TGTGCCAGCAGTCCCTCAACCGGGACAGGGGTTCTTCGAGCTTTCTTT | TRBV27 | TRBD1 | NA | TRBJ1-1
CASSSGTNNEQFF | TGTGCCAGCAGCTCCGGGACTAACAATGAGCAGTTCTTC | TRBV7-3 | TRBD2 | once | TRBJ2-1
CASSSAGGGDEQYF | TGTGCCAGCAGCTCCGCGGGTGGCGGGGACGAGCAGTACTTC | TRBV6-2/TRBV6-3 | NA | NA | TRBJ2-7
CASRTGQVYGYTF | TGTGCCAGCAGAACCGGACAGGTCTATGGCTACACCTTC | TRBV12-3/TRBV12-4 | TRBD1 | NA | TRBJ1-2
CASSFLARTGELFF | TGTGCCAGCAGCTTTCTGGCGCGGACCGGGGAGCTGTTTTTT | TRBV5-6 | NA | once | TRBJ2-2
CASSPNTGGLTDTQYF | TGTGCCAGCAGCCCGAACACAGGGGGCCTCACAGATACGCAGTATTTT | TRBV7-6 | TRBD1 | NA | TRBJ2-3
CASSRGGQGYEQYF | TGTGCCAGCAGCCGGGGCGGACAGGGCTACGAGCAGTACTTC | TRBV7-3 | TRBD1 | NA | TRBJ2-7
CASSRYTRDTEAFF | TGTGCCAGCAGCAGATATACCCGGGACACTGAAGCTTTCTTT | TRBV6-2/TRBV6-3 | NA | NA | TRBJ1-1
CASSYSVGAGNSPLHF | TGTGCCAGCAGTTACTCTGTGGGGGCTGGGAATTCACCCCTCCACTTT | TRBV6-5 | NA | NA | TRBJ1-6
CASSPRQGYTDTQYF | TGTGCCAGCAGCCCTCGACAGGGTTATACAGATACGCAGTATTTT | TRBV5-5 | TRBD1 | NA | TRBJ2-3
CASSQVSTTGSDGAFF | TGTGCCAGCAGCCAAGTTTCCACTACAGGGTCTGATGGAGCTTTCTTT | TRBV14 | NA | NA | TRBJ1-1
CASSPAGTSGGRGTQYF | TGTGCCAGCAGCCCCGCCGGGACTAGCGGGGGGCGAGGGACCCAGTACTTC | TRBV7-2 | TRBD2 | NA | TRBJ2-5
CASAGEGDTQYF | TGTGCCAGCGCCGGGGAGGGAGATACGCAGTATTTT | TRBV3-1/TRBV3-2 | TRBD2 | once | TRBJ2-3
CASSHSTDRGKIDYGYTF | TGTGCCAGCAGTCACTCGACGGACAGGGGGAAGATCGACTATGGCTACACCTTC | TRBV6-2/TRBV6-3 | TRBD1 | NA | TRBJ1-2
CASSYWTGIVEQYF | TGTGCCAGCAGCTACTGGACAGGAATAGTCGAGCAGTACTTC | TRBV7-9 | TRBD1 | once | TRBJ2-7
CASSSIAGSPGANVLTF | TGTGCCAGCAGCTCAATTGCAGGTTCTCCCGGGGCCAACGTCCTGACTTTC | TRBV5-6 | NA | medium-sized | TRBJ2-6
CASSPSGIPTDTQYF | TGTGCCAGCAGCCCCTCCGGGATACCCACAGATACGCAGTATTTT | TRBV3-1/TRBV3-2 | NA | NA | TRBJ2-3
CATRPRGPDEQYF | TGTGCCACCAGACCCAGGGGGCCGGACGAGCAGTACTTC | TRBV24-1 | TRBD1 | NA | TRBJ2-7
CASSSRSSGEQYF | TGTGCCAGCAGCAGCCGGTCGTCAGGCGAGCAGTACTTC | TRBV13 | NA | NA | TRBJ2-7
CASRDSANQPQHF | TGTGCCAGCCGGGACTCCGCCAATCAGCCCCAGCATTTT | TRBV12-3/TRBV12-4 | NA | NA | TRBJ1-5